This is a list of T cell receptor beta chains from one sample in a study of early T cells in non-severe SARS-CoV-2 infection. TCRdb passed the 5' RACE reads through MiXCR, listing each CDR3 protein once. Of 40,000 to 60,000 distinct CDR3 sequences in the sample, about 6.3% were seen once. The specimen was whole blood, collected at baseline. These receptors all come from an adult who was a healthcare worker with PCR-confirmed SARS-CoV-2 infection or an uninfected control (not recorded which). The conserved cysteine and the conserved F or W are not part of the CDR3 here.

v_call,cdr3_aa
TRBV29-1,SVEEDRGTTEAF
TRBV24-1,ATSEGGTGAETQY
TRBV10-1,ASGMQAVAGDSYEQY
TRBV15,ATSRAGYGDEQF
TRBV14,ASSQNREPF
TRBV6-1,ASIFVGQGYQPQH
TRBV7-2,ASSLPGGQGPEAF
TRBV15,ATSRLLAGGLYNEQF
TRBV7-3,ASSLNPPGGPQETQY
TRBV19,ASSLGLAGGQETQY
TRBV2,ASSGHTGDNEQF
TRBV3-1,ASSQDLEGAGSYEQY
TRBV28,ASSFSNQPQH
TRBV14,ASSQAGSGELF
TRBV7-9,ASSSRLGLNTEAF
TRBV6-5,ASSPLGGPGTQY
TRBV14,ASSQFSGPNYGYT
TRBV20-1,SARGGSSYNEQF
TRBV3-1,ASSQVRGSNEQF
TRBV12-3/TRBV12-4,ASRSTGSTNYGYT
TRBV7-2,ASSPTSGARYTQY
TRBV20-1,SARSMDSVQETQY
TRBV27,ASSSNSGINYEQY
TRBV15,ATKIAPNTGELF
TRBV7-2,ASSLANEQF
TRBV7-9,ASSLESGHLLYGYT
TRBV19,ASSMGTGDADTQY
TRBV14,ASSPQGARGYT
TRBV18,ASSPPGGTEGQPQH
TRBV28,ASSLRNTEAF
TRBV5-6,ASSFRGQGAQPQH
TRBV19,ATPKGDRSPMNTEAF
TRBV11-2,ASSPTAREGGDTQY
TRBV14,ASTPLRSGGRAF
TRBV11-2,ASSLAPGTASYEQY
TRBV29-1,SGGSNTGELF
TRBV27,ASSLSLTSTDTQY